The entry that follows covers one T cell receptor beta chain sequence. This same CDR3 is encoded by further DNA sequences in the sample. Trimming cost V 4 bases and J 1 base; bases outside gene matches: 1. Germline CDR1 SGHNT, CDR2 YENEEA. The CDR3 is 14 residues long. The data belong to a study of blood T cell repertoires in COVID-19. The wider study: PBMCs, B-cell-depleted T cells, or T cells provided the cDNA or gDNA that made up the material.

Measured with immunoSEQ multiplex PCR; TCRdb has only the in-frame clones, and not every one. The sample gives roughly 400,000 clones, about 83% of which show up once; about a tenth is in the top ten. The source is a woman aged 45-65 years who had recovered from COVID-19. The sequenced material came from PBMCs or T cells enriched from blood (not recorded which). This chain links TRBV11-3 with TRBJ1-1; 9 bases line up with TRBD1. The CDR3 nucleotides read TGTGCCAGCAGCTCGGGACAGGGGAACACTGAAGCTTTCTTT. It yields the protein CASSSGQGNTEAFF.